The 18 T cell receptor beta chains in this list originate from one sample, sequenced in a study of shared clonotypes between healthy human individuals. Libraries were prepared by immunoSEQ multiplex PCR; TCRdb keeps only in-frame clonotypes and omits some of them. The sample has about 460,000 clones, about 74% seen once; the top ten hold around 12%. The sample comprised PBMCs. These TCRs come from a woman between 40 and 50 years old in good health. Some clones in this sample may be carry-over from other donors' samples.

This chain joins TRBV7-9 and TRBJ1-5; D is ambiguous. The CDR3 has 14 amino acids. V lost 1 base and J 0 bases, leaving 4 bases between the germline ends. From germline, CDR1 is SEHNR and CDR2 FQNEAQ (reference sequence). The CDR3 reads CASSLGDSNQPQHF. In DNA, the CDR3 is TGTGCCAGCAGCTTAGGAGATAGCAATCAGCCCCAGCATTTT.

This chain uses TRBV2 with TRBJ1-4; 7 nucleotides line up with TRBD1. The V segment lost 5 bases and the J segment 6 bases; nucleotides outside the gene matches: 12. The germline gives CDR1 SNHLY, CDR2 FYNNEI. The CDR3 runs to 16 residues. This CDR3 is CASSQERDSRYEKLFF. Here the CDR3 DNA reads TGTGCCAGCAGTCAAGAGAGGGACAGCAGATATGAAAAACTGTTTTTT.

At least ten counts were recorded for this clone. This chain joins TRBV5-1 and TRBJ2-3; D gene ambiguous. Germline assignment: CDR1 SGHRS and CDR2 YFSETQ. V lost 7 bases to trimming and J lost 1 base, with 22 bases between them. The length of the CDR3 is 17 residues. The CDR3 is CASARTAPTTGTDTQYF. The CDR3 DNA reads as TGCGCCAGCGCAAGGACCGCCCCGACCACGGGCACAGATACGCAGTATTTT.

This chain's CDR3 is CASSAALAGVGDTQYF. The CDR3 DNA follows: TGTGCCAGCAGCGCGGCCCTAGCGGGAGTTGGAGATACGCAGTATTTT. The chain is built from TRBV11-2 and TRBJ2-3; 10 nucleotides line up with TRBD2. The CDR3 spans 16 residues. Germline assignment: CDR1 SGHAT and CDR2 FQNNGV. The junction had 10 bases not matched to a gene; V was cut back by 5 bases and J by 5 bases.

The V gene is TRBV18, the J gene TRBJ2-7; tentatively, D is TRBD1 or TRBD2 (5 bases each). Trimming took 6 bases from V and 2 from J, leaving 14 bases between them. Germline values: CDR1 KGHSH, CDR2 LQKENI. This CDR3 is built from 14 residues. CDR3 bases: TGTGCCAGCTCCCCAGGGACCCGGACCTACGAGCAGTACTTC. Encoded protein: CASSPGTRTYEQYF. Complete variable domain (other parts from reference TRBV18 and TRBJ2-7): NAGVMQNPRHLVRRRGQEARLRCSPMKGHSHVYWYRQLPEEGLKFMVYLQKENIIDESGMPKERFSAEFPKEGPSILRIQQVVRGDSAAYFCASSPGTRTYEQYFGPGTRLTVT.

Remarks on this clone: A far larger clone is one base from this, pointing to a likely read error. This chain links TRBV11-3 with TRBJ2-1; D is unclear. V was pared by 5 bases and J by 0 bases, with 11 bases between. In germline, CDR1 is SGHNT, CDR2 YENEEA. The CDR3 covers 15 residues. The CDR3 reads CASSPFEGSYNEQFF. CDR3 nucleotide sequence: TGTGCCAGCAGCCCCTTCGAAGGCTCCTACAATGAGCAGTTCTTC.

This sequence joins TRBV19 and TRBJ2-6; D gene uncertain. Trimming took off 3 bases at V and 4 bases at J, with 10 bases between the two ends. Germline CDR1 and CDR2: LNHDA and SQIVND (reference sequence). The CDR3 extends over 15 amino acids. For the CDR3, the DNA is TGTGCCAGTAGTATGAAAGTTCCAGGGGCCAACGTCCTGACTTTC. This encodes CASSMKVPGANVLTF.

This sequence joins TRBV5-4 and TRBJ2-2; TRBD1 matches 8 bases. The CDR3 is made up of 16 amino acids. Germline V gene sequence: CDR1 SGHNT, CDR2 YYREEE (reference sequence). The trim removed 4 bases at V and 1 base at J, leaving 6 bases unmatched. The CDR3 DNA reads as TGTGCCAGCAGCCCCCCCGGGACAGGGAACACCGGGGAGCTGTTTTTT. Its protein is CASSPPGTGNTGELFF.

About this clone: The likely explanation is a read error, given a far larger clone one base away. The same CDR3 is also encoded by other DNA sequences in this sample. J is TRBJ1-1 and V is TRBV29-1, with no clear D. Germline CDR1 and CDR2: SQVTM and ANQGSEA. Trimming shortened V by 4 bases and J by 4 bases, and 10 bases separated the two germline ends. The CDR3 has 12 amino acids. The CDR3 DNA reads TGCAGCGTTGGTTTAGGCCGCACTGAAGCTTTCTTT. It yields the protein CSVGLGRTEAFF.

As concerns this clone: The likely explanation is a read error, given a far larger clone one base away. The DNA for the CDR3 is TGCAGCGTTGAGGGCCCCTACGAGCAGTACTTC. Residues: CSVEGPYEQYF. The genes are TRBV29-1 and TRBJ2-7; no clear D gene. The CDR3 extends over 11 amino acids. Germline CDR1 and CDR2: SQVTM and ANQGSEA. V lost 3 bases and J lost 2, with 5 bases in between.

The rearrangement links TRBV30 to TRBJ1-1; tentatively, D is TRBD1 (5 bases). V was clipped by 4 bases and J by 5 bases, with 14 bases between them. Germline-derived CDR1 and CDR2 are GTSNPN and SVGIG (reference sequence). The CDR3 runs to 13 residues. The CDR3 sequence: CAWTIVEGTEAFF. The CDR3 DNA reads as TGTGCCTGGACCATCGTGGAGGGGACTGAAGCTTTCTTT.

This clone was seen repeatedly, ten times or more. The chain is built from TRBV29-1 and TRBJ1-2; D call uncertain. Germline loops: CDR1 SQVTM, CDR2 ANQGSEA. Trimming took 7 bases from V and 4 from J, leaving 10 bases between them. The CDR3 is made up of 11 amino acids. CDR3 residues: CSAGTAYGYTF. CDR3 in DNA: TGCAGCGCCGGAACAGCCTATGGCTACACCTTC.

V usage is TRBV6-1 and J usage is TRBJ2-7; D is ambiguous. Germline CDR1 reads MNHNS; CDR2 reads SASEGT. The CDR3 extends over 13 amino acids. With 7 bases removed from V and 1 base from J, the gap between germline ends came to 11 bases. The CDR3 nucleotides are TGTGCCAGCACTTACAGCGCGTCCTACGAGCAGTACTTC. Its translation is CASTYSASYEQYF.

This chain links TRBV15 with TRBJ2-1; perhaps TRBD2 as D (6 bases). CDR1 and CDR2 from the germline V gene are LNHNV and YYDKDF (reference sequence). The CDR3 covers 14 residues. Trimming shortened V by 0 bases and J by 8 bases, and 11 bases separated the two germline ends. CDR3 nucleotides: TGTGCCACCAGCAGAGATCTGGGGGGAGATGAGCAGTTCTTC. Amino acid sequence: CATSRDLGGDEQFF.

Only one count was recorded for this clone. This chain links TRBV10-1 with TRBJ1-4; D uncertain. The CDR3 is 14 amino acids. Germline lookup yields CDR1 WNHNN and CDR2 SYGVQD (reference sequence). Trimming stripped 2 bases from V and 4 bases from J, with 8 bases between. The CDR3 nucleotides read TGCGCCAGCAGTGAGGGTTCTAGTAATGAAAAACTGTTTTTT. The encoded protein is CASSEGSSNEKLFF.

This chain joins TRBV5-1 and TRBJ1-2; 9 bases agree with TRBD1. CDR1 is SGHRS and CDR2 is YFSETQ in the germline V gene. This CDR3 is 16 amino acids long. With 3 bases clipped from V and 6 bases from J, the junction kept 12 bases outside the gene matches. CDR3 DNA sequence: TGCGCCAGCAGCTCGACAGCCGGGACAGGGTATGATGGCTACACCTTC. As protein: CASSSTAGTGYDGYTF. Complete variable domain (other parts from reference TRBV5-1 and TRBJ1-2): KAGVTQTPRYLIKTRGQQVTLSCSPISGHRSVSWYQQTPGQGLQFLFEYFSETQRNKGNFPGRFSGRQFSNSRSEMNVSTLELGDSALYLCASSSTAGTGYDGYTFGSGTRLTVV.

This clone is a singleton in its sample. The rearrangement uses TRBV19 and TRBJ1-2; TRBD1 might be the D (6 bases). Per the germline V gene, CDR1 is LNHDA and CDR2 is SQIVND (reference sequence). The V end was cut by 7 bases, the J end by 4 bases, with 16 bases between. This CDR3 contains 14 residues. The CDR3 reads CASNAGASLYGYTF. Here the CDR3 DNA reads TGTGCCAGTAATGCAGGGGCGAGCCTCTATGGCTACACCTTC.

The chain combines TRBV11-2 with TRBJ2-3; D is uncertain. The CDR3 is made up of 16 amino acids. Germline CDR1 is SGHAT and CDR2 is FQNNGV. V lost 1 base to trimming and J lost 0 bases, with 11 bases between them. The CDR3 sequence: CASSLGASPSTDTQYF. Here the CDR3 DNA reads TGTGCCAGCAGCTTAGGAGCCTCCCCAAGCACAGATACGCAGTATTTT.